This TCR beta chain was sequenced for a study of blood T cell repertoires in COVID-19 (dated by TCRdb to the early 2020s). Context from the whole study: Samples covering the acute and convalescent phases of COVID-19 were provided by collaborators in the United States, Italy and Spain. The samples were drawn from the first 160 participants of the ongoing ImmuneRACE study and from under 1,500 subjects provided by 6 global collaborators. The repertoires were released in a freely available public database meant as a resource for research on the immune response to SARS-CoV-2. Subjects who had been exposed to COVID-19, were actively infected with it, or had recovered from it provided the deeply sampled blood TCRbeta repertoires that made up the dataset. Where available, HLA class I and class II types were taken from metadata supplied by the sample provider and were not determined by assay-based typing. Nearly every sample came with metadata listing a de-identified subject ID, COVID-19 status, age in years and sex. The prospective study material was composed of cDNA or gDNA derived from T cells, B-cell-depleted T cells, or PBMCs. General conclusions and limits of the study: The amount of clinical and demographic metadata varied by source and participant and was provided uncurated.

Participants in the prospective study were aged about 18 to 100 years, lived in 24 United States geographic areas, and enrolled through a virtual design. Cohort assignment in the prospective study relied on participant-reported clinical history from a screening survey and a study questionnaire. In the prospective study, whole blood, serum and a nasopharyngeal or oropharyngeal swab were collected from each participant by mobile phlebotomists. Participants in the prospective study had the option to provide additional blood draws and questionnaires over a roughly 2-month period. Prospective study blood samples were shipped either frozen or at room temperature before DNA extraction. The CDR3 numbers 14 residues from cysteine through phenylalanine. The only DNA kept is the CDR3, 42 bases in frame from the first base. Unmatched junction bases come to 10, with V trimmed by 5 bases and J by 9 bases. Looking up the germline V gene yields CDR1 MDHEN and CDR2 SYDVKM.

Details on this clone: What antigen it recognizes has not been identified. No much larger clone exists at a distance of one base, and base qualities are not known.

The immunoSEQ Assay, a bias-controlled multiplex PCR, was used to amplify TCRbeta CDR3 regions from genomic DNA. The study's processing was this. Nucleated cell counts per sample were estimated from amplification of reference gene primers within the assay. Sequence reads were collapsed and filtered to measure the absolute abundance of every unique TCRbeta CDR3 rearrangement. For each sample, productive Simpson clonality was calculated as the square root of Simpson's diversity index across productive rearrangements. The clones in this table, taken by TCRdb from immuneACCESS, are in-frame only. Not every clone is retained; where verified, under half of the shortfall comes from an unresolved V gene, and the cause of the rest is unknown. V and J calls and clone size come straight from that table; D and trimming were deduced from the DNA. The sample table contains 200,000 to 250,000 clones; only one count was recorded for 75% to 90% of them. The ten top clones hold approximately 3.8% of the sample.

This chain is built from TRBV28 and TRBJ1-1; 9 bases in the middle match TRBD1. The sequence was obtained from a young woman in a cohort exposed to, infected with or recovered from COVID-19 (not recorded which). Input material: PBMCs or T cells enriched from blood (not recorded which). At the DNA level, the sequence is TGTGCCAGCAGTCAGGACAGGGGCGAGAAGAAAGCTTTCTTT. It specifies CASSQDRGEKKAFF.